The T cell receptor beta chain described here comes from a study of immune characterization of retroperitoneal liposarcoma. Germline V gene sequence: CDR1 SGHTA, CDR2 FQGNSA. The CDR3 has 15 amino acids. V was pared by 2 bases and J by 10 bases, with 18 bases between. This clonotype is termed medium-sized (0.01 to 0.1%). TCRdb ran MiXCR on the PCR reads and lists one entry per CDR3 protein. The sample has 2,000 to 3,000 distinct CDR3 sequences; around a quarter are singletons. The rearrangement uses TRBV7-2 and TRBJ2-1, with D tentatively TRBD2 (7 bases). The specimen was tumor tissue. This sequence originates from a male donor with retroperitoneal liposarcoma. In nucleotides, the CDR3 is TGTGCCAGCAGCTTACAATCCGGGGGGCTTTACGAGCAGTTCTTC. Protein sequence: CASSLQSGGLYEQFF. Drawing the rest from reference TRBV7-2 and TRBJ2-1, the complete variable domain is GAGVSQSPSNKVTEKGKDVELRCDPISGHTALYWYRQSLGQGLEFLIYFQGNSAPDKSGLPSDRFSAERTGGSVSTLTIQRTQQEDSAVYLCASSLQSGGLYEQFFGPGTRLTVL.